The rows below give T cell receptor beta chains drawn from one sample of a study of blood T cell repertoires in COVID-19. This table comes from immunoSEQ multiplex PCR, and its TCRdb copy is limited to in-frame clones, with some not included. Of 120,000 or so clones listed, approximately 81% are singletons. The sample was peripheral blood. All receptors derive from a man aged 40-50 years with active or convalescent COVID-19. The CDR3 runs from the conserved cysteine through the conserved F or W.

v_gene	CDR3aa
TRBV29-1	CSVEGPDRGRTDTQYF
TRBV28	CASRAGSGTGNTIYF
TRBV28	CASFGERRTEAFF
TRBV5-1	CASSKDRQAPLHF
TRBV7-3	CASSSDRDTEAFF
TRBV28	CASSLGQFAETQYF
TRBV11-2	CASSSLLGPRGGTQYF
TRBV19	CASTERGTQYF
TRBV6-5	CATGVPPNYGYTF
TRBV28	CASSLSGQGGAFF
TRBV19	CASNGGGNEQFF
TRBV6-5	CASSYRENYGYTF
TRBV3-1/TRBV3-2	CASRESQVPEAFF
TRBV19	CASSPRDRETSYNSPLHF
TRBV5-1	CASSLGTSGVAVSYEQYF
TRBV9	CASSAGGLTGELFF
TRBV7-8	CASSPRSGTGGADTQYF
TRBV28	CASSTGLNEKLFF
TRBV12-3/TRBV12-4	CASSSGGGTAQFF
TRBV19	CASSNRGRTIMNTEAFF
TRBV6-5	CASSKGQINTEAFF
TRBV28	CASRLNSNQPQHF
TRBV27	CASSLWLGQPQHF
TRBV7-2	CASSPRGGQKLFF
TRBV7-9	CASSFGPASVRLPQHF
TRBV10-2	CASGASEQFF
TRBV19	CASSPASGSGETQYF
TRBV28	CASSLTDSSNQPQHF
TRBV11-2	CASSLGRGPLEPQHF
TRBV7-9	CASRPGQGMNTEAFF
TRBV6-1	CASSEWRSSYNSPLHF
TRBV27	CASRPTGSTNEKLFF
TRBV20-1	CSASPGQGKTQYF
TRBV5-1	CASSLKLGAQAFF
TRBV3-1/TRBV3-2	CASSRVQGFDGYTF
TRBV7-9	CASSEGQANEKLFF
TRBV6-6	CASSIPTDTGELFF
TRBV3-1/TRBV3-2	CASSPLTGGRETQYF
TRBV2	CASSDSGQGGLGDTIYF
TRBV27	CASRPGGRTDTQYF
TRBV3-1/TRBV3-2	CASSQDQATDTQYF
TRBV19	CASSVSGSQGGQYF
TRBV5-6	CASSSPTGGNTIYF
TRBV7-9	CASSSDARNEQYF
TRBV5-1	CASSLAASFTDTQYF
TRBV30	CAWSVLGIMNTEAFF
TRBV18	CASSSSRQGLRNSPLHF
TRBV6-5	CASRRDTDTQYF
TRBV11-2	CASSLDLPSGETQYF